This TCR beta chain was found in a study of T cells after posttransplantation cyclophosphamide. The germline gives CDR1 MNHNY, CDR2 SVGAGI (reference sequence). The CDR3 spans 14 residues. V was pared by 6 bases and J by 0 bases, with 11 bases between. Study-wide results and limits: Donor CD8+ memory clones often dominated recipient blood repertoires at later times. TRB overlap between skin or GI tissue T cells and blood was limited. Recipient CMV seropositivity and CMV reactivation strongly tracked TRB clonality.

The method was immunoSEQ multiplex PCR; TCRdb's version includes in-frame clones alone and lacks a portion of them. The sample includes approximately 23,000 clones, 95% to 98% seen only once; the top ten take roughly 0.15%. Cells defined as naive were viable CD3+CD4+ or CD3+CD8+ and CCR7+CD45RA+CD45RO-CD95-CD27+CD28+. Peripheral blood was collected from the related graft donor on the marrow donation day. Concerning this clone: Its cognate antigen is unknown.

V usage is TRBV6-6 and J usage is TRBJ1-1; tentatively, D is TRBD1 (6 bases). Input material: naive CD4+ T cells sorted from PBMCs. The source of this sequence is a man over 45 in good health, CMV-negative, and a related stem cell transplant donor. The CDR3 loop reads CASRPTGMNTEAFF. The CDR3 nucleotides are TGTGCCAGCAGGCCGACAGGAATGAACACTGAAGCTTTCTTT.